The source of this T cell receptor beta chain is a study of shared T cell receptors in the human thymus. The method was immunoSEQ multiplex PCR; TCRdb's version includes in-frame clones alone and lacks a portion of them. The sample lists fewer than 700,000 clones, over 75% occurring once. CDR1 is MRHNA and CDR2 is SNTAGT in the germline V gene. There are 20 residues in the CDR3. After removal of 5 bases from V and 1 base from J, the junction contained 18 bases not matched to a gene. In addition, the sample was reused for a study of human thymus T cells. From that study: The study used thymus tissue resected during corrective heart surgery.

The receptor was derived from a boy in the first two years of life with a congenital heart defect. Material for sequencing was thymocytes. The rearrangement uses TRBV6-4 and TRBJ2-3; 10 bases match TRBD2. CDR3 sequence reads: CASSPLRKAGGPPRTDTQYF. In DNA form, the CDR3 reads TGTGCCAGCAGTCCCCTCCGTAAAGCGGGAGGGCCCCCGCGCACAGATACGCAGTATTTT.